The rows below give T cell receptor beta chains drawn from one sample of a study of CXCR3-negative and CXCR3-positive naive CD8 T cells. TCRdb processed the 5' RACE reads again and assigns one entry to each CDR3 protein, with no DNA. The table lists under 85,000 distinct CDR3 sequences. Sequenced sample: naive CXCR3+ CD8+ T cells from blood. These receptors all come from a human donor in good health. Some clones in this sample may be carry-over from other donors' samples. Each CDR3 is given with its conserved first and last residue.

V gene	J gene	CDR3 protein
TRBV5-5	TRBJ1-1	CASSPGSMNTEAFF
TRBV20-1	TRBJ2-7	CSARVVAGVPYEQYF
TRBV3-1	TRBJ2-7	CASSHVGTKNSYEQYF
TRBV6-5	TRBJ2-4	CASSYGVGPYPNIQYF
TRBV12-3/TRBV12-4	TRBJ2-7	CASRGQANEQYF
TRBV29-1	TRBJ2-7	CSVTSGGYEQYF
TRBV20-1	TRBJ1-4	CSAPARGTANEKLFF
TRBV12-2	TRBJ2-7	CASRLAQEIYEQYF
TRBV7-2	TRBJ2-2	CASSLDLAGVFTGELFF
TRBV18	TRBJ2-2	CASSPSTTGAGELFF
TRBV7-2	TRBJ2-2	CAILSDRDYVKYAGELFF
TRBV10-3	TRBJ2-1	CAISESKRGGYNQQFF
TRBV7-9	TRBJ1-1	CASSPTFDRENTEAFF
TRBV10-1	TRBJ2-6	CASPDSPDSGANVLTF